Here is one TCR beta chain with its context. There are 16 residues in the CDR3. CDR1 is LNHNV and CDR2 is YYDKDF in the germline V gene (reference sequence). Trimming took 1 base from V and 1 from J, leaving 13 bases between them. cDNA serving as the sequencing template came from extracted, reverse transcribed RNA. This table comes from immunoSEQ multiplex PCR, and its TCRdb copy is limited to in-frame clones, with some not included. The table lists hundreds of thousands of clones, about 62% of them singletons. The sample comes from a study of CD8+ T cells in alopecia areata. Overall study: The duration of tofacitinib was 6 to 18 months, with 6 months off drug afterward. The percentage of affected scalp area served as the score of severity for treated patients.

The sample's treatment: oral pan-JAK inhibitor, 5-10 mg twice daily. Both CD4+ and CD8+ T cells were separated by sorting PBMCs. The chain links TRBV15 to TRBJ1-2; possibly TRBD1 for D (6 bases). The specimen comprised CD4+ T cells sorted from blood, sampled at roughly week 52, from a patient treated with tofacitinib. This sequence originates from a human donor with alopecia areata. The CDR3 here is CATSRAGGGINYGYTF. CDR3 bases: TGTGCCACCAGCAGAGCGGGAGGGGGGATTAACTATGGCTACACCTTC. Supplemented by reference TRBV15 and TRBJ1-2, the full variable domain reads DAMVIQNPRYQVTQFGKPVTLSCSQTLNHNVMYWYQQKSSQAPKLLFHYYDKDFNNEADTPDNFQSRRPNTSFCFLDIRSPGLGDTAMYLCATSRAGGGINYGYTFGSGTRLTVV.